The subject of this entry is one T cell receptor (beta chain). Antigen: not known. This sample is drawn from a study of T cells after yellow fever vaccination. Study results and caveats: Though weaker, the secondary response peaked faster, on day 5 versus 15. Repertoires sorted by FACS could include abundant clonotypes that are contaminants from the bulk population.

CDR1 and CDR2 (germline): MNHEY, SVGEGT. Trimming cost V 2 bases and J 4 bases, with 10 bases left between them. CDR3 length: 14 residues. The 5'RACE template-switching step produced TCR cDNA and added a universal primer site and UMIs. MiXCR was run by TCRdb on the 5' RACE reads, yielding one entry per CDR3 protein. Of hundreds of thousands of distinct CDR3 sequences in the sample, 13% were seen once. The receptor comes from a man aged 25-45 years who received the YFV17D yellow fever vaccine. Sequencing was performed on PBMCs, taken on the day of the yellow fever booster vaccination. The genes are TRBV6-2 or TRBV6-3 and TRBJ2-3, with D unclear. The CDR3 sequence is CASSYASLPDTQYF. CDR3 DNA: TGTGCCAGCAGTTACGCCAGCCTCCCAGATACGCAGTATTTT.